A single sample is the source of the 19 T cell receptor beta chains below, sequenced in a study of CD8+ T cells in alopecia areata. Sequencing used cDNA as its template, made by extracting RNA and reverse transcribing it. The assay was immunoSEQ multiplex PCR, and TCRdb's table has in-frame clones only and misses some. This sample has about 1,400 clones and no singletons, with 35% in the ten largest. Sample: lesional skin. These receptors all come from a C3H/HeJ mouse with alopecia areata. As its MHC haplotype, the strain has H2-k.

This clone was seen ten or more times. Each gene name is a mouse one. The read comes to an end 4 residues before the CDR3 does, leaving the germline J gene to fill in the end. The chain recombines TRBV19 with TRBJ1-2; 7 bases agree with TRBD1. Losses at the gene ends were 4 bases for V and 0 bases for J; bases not matched to a gene: 3. This CDR3 contains 14 residues. The V gene's germline CDR1 is FNHDT and CDR2 SITEND (reference sequence). The CDR3 region is CASSSGTANSDYTF. The part of the CDR3 DNA that was read is TGTGCCAGCAGTTCCGGGACAGCAAACTCC. Together with reference TRBV19 and TRBJ1-2, the CDR3 gives the full variable domain: GGIITQTPKFLIGQEGQKLTLKCQQNFNHDTMYWYRQDSGKGLRLIYYSITENDLQKGDLSEGYDASREKKSSFSLTVTSAQKNEMAVFLCASSSGTANSDYTFGSGTRLLVI.

This clone is labeled medium-sized (0.01 to 0.1%). Mouse gene names apply. Incomplete CDR3 DNA: TGTGCTAGCAGTAGAGATGGGACAGGGGGGGCA. Protein: CASSRDGTGGA. The whole CDR3 sequence is CASSRDGTGGAEVFF. The V and J genes are TRBV17 and TRBJ1-1; 11 bases align to TRBD1. The read terminates 4 residues ahead of where the CDR3 ends, so the germline J gene completes it. CDR3 length: 15 amino acids. CDR1 MNHDT and CDR2 YYDKIL come from the germline V gene.

This clone was recorded many times. The genes are named according to mouse. The read halts 4 residues ahead of the CDR3 end, with the missing end drawn from the germline J gene. V gene TRBV13-3 combines with J gene TRBJ2-4; TRBD2 aligns across 10 bases. Germline CDR1 NNHDY, CDR2 SYVADS. The CDR3 length is 15 residues. Partial CDR3 DNA: TGTGCCAGCAGTGACCGGGACTGGGGAAAAAAC. As protein: CASSDRDWGKN. The full CDR3 reads CASSDRDWGKNTLYF.

In this sample, this clone is medium-sized. Germline and genes: mouse. The observed sequence ends 4 residues before the CDR3 terminus, with the missing tail filled in from the germline J gene. V is TRBV19 and J is TRBJ2-3; 9 bases map to TRBD2. There are 17 residues in the CDR3. V lost 2 bases, J lost 0 bases, and 7 bases stayed unmatched. Germline CDR1 is FNHDT and CDR2 is SITEND (reference sequence). Incomplete CDR3 DNA: TGTGCCAGCAGTATCCCAAGACTGGGGGCTAGTGCAGAA. Protein product: CASSIPRLGASAE. The whole CDR3 protein is CASSIPRLGASAETLYF.

This clone came up many times. Gene names are mouse gene names. The read ends 4 residues early relative to the CDR3; the germline J gene fills the gap. V and J are TRBV13-3 and TRBJ2-7; D perhaps matches TRBD1 (6 bases). Germline CDR1 and CDR2: NNHDY and SYVADS. The CDR3 spans 13 residues. The V gene lost 3 bases and the J gene lost 0 bases, with 7 bases spanning the gap. CDR3 region: CASSGTDSYEQYF. The sequenced part of the CDR3 DNA is TGTGCCAGCAGTGGGACAGACTCCTAT.

This clone was detected ten times or more. These gene names are mouse names. The observed sequence ends 4 residues before the CDR3 terminus, with the missing tail filled in from the germline J gene. The genes are TRBV14 and TRBJ1-1; 11 bases line up with TRBD1. This CDR3 comprises 14 residues. Unmatched junction bases numbered 1, after V lost 2 bases and J lost 4 bases. The V gene's germline CDR1 is SGHDT and CDR2 FRDEAV. The CDR3 spells CASSLGTGGTEVFF. CDR3 DNA, as far as it was read: TGTGCCAGCAGTTTGGGGACAGGGGGCACA.

Judged by abundance, this clone is large. Mouse gene names apply. From the germline J gene comes the end of the CDR3, since the read stops 4 residues before it. Other DNA sequences of this sample code for an identical CDR3. J is TRBJ1-2 and V is TRBV13-1; 10 nucleotides agree with TRBD1. The length of the CDR3 is 13 residues. The V and J ends lost 3 bases and 4 bases, in that order; junction bases with no gene match: 0. Germline values: CDR1 NSHNY, CDR2 SYGAGN. CDR3 DNA, as far as it was read: TGTGCCAGCAGTGGGACAGGGGGCTCC. It is translated as CASSGTGGS. The whole CDR3 region reads CASSGTGGSDYTF.

This clone was counted many times. Gene and germline names: mouse. The CDR3 bases that were read are TGTGCCAGCGGTGCTCAGGTCCTTAACTATGCT. Translating gives CASGAQVLNYA. Given in full, the CDR3 is CASGAQVLNYAEQFF. J is TRBJ2-1 and V is TRBV13-2; D remains unclear. The read terminates 4 residues ahead of where the CDR3 ends, so the germline J gene completes it. The V end lost 3 bases, the J end lost 0 bases, and 10 bases lay between the germline ends. CDR1 and CDR2 from the germline V gene are NNHNN and SYGAGS (reference sequence). CDR3 length equals 15 residues.

This clone has at least ten counts. The genes are named according to mouse. The CDR3 is cut off 4 residues early in the read; its end comes from the germline J gene. The genes are TRBV4 and TRBJ1-1; no clear D gene. CDR3 length equals 11 residues. Germline V gene lookup returns CDR1 LGHDT and CDR2 YNNKQL (reference sequence). V dropped 7 bases and J dropped 0 bases, with 3 bases sitting between them. CDR3 loop: CASTSNTEVFF. CDR3 bases read: TGTGCCAGCACCTCAAACACA.

By share, this clone counts as medium-sized. The gene symbols are mouse symbols. Read coverage stops 4 residues before the CDR3 terminus; the germline J gene supplies the remainder. The rearrangement uses TRBV16 and TRBJ2-4; D may be TRBD2 (6 bases). Trimming removed 0 bases at V and 1 base at J, with 17 bases between. The CDR3 consists of 18 residues. Germline V gene lookup returns CDR1 SGHSA and CDR2 FRNQAP. CDR3 loop: CASSLDTRPNWGQNTLYF. The sequenced CDR3 bases are TGTGCAAGCAGCTTAGATACCAGGCCCAACTGGGGTCAAAAC. The full variable domain, in which reference TRBV16 and TRBJ2-4 provide the parts outside the CDR3, is NAGVIQTPRHKVTGKGQEATLWCEPISGHSAVFWYRQTIVQGLEFLTYFRNQAPIDDSGMPKERFSAQMPNQSHSTLKIQSTQPQDSAVYLCASSLDTRPNWGQNTLYFGAGTRLSVL.

A few counts support this clone. The genes and germline here are from mouse. The CDR3 goes on 4 residues after the read ends, and that part is filled in from the germline J gene. The chain combines TRBV13-1 with TRBJ2-3, with 7 bases lining up with TRBD2. The CDR3 is 14 residues long. Trimming cost V 5 bases and J 1 base; bases outside gene matches: 4. Per the germline V gene, CDR1 is NSHNY and CDR2 is SYGAGN. The CDR3 loop reads CASRWGEGAETLYF. Partial CDR3 DNA: TGTGCCAGCAGATGGGGGGAGGGTGCAGAA.

On this clone: Gene labels here are mouse ones. The CDR3 goes on 4 residues after the read ends, and that part is filled in from the germline J gene. The gene calls are TRBV1 and TRBJ1-4; D might be TRBD1 (5 bases). Germline V CDR1 and CDR2: NSQYPW, LRSPGD (reference sequence). The CDR3 is 13 residues long. Trimming took off 3 bases at V and 5 bases at J, with 7 bases between the two ends. CDR3 in amino acids: CTCSAPGNERLFF. CDR3 bases read: TGCACCTGCAGTGCCCCAGGGAACGAA.

Of note for this clone: Gene names refer to mouse genes. Read coverage stops 4 residues before the CDR3 terminus; the germline J gene supplies the remainder. V usage is TRBV13-1 and J usage is TRBJ1-2, with a tentative D call TRBD1 (5 bases). V was clipped by 0 bases and J by 4 bases, with 10 bases between them. Germline V gene sequence: CDR1 NSHNY, CDR2 SYGAGN. This CDR3 has 14 residues. CDR3: CASSDGTGGSDYTF. The sequenced part of the CDR3 DNA is TGTGCCAGCAGTGATGGGACTGGGGGCTCC.

Ten or more counts support this clone. Any gene name here is a mouse gene name. The CDR3 end is not reached by the read, which stops 4 residues before it; the germline J gene fills it in. The V gene is TRBV13-2, the J gene TRBJ2-1; possible D gene TRBD2, 5 bases. Germline V CDR1 and CDR2: NNHNN, SYGAGS (reference sequence). The ends were cut back, 1 base at V and 5 bases at J, with 10 bases in the middle. This CDR3 has 14 residues. The CDR3 DNA, read in part, is TGTGCCAGCGGTGATCTGGGAATCGATGCT. Translated, it gives CASGDLGIDA. In full, the CDR3 is CASGDLGIDAEQFF.

This clone was seen at least ten times. The germline and genes are mouse ones. The observed sequence ends 4 residues before the CDR3 terminus, with the missing tail filled in from the germline J gene. V and J are TRBV1 and TRBJ2-5; 9 bases map to TRBD2. CDR1 is NSQYPW, CDR2 LRSPGD, per germline (reference sequence). The CDR3 runs 13 residues. This CDR3 is CTCRTGGSDTQYF. The DNA read from the CDR3 is TGCACCTGCAGAACTGGGGGGAGTGAC.

This clone was counted many times. Here the gene names and germline are mouse. The sequence runs out 4 residues before the end of the CDR3; the remainder is reconstructed from the germline J gene. This sequence joins TRBV3 and TRBJ2-5; maybe TRBD2 (5 bases). Germline CDR1 reads SNHLY; CDR2 reads FYNGKV (reference sequence). V was pared by 3 bases and J by 3 bases, with 7 bases between. The CDR3 has 13 residues. CDR3 DNA (partial): TGTGCCAGCAGCTTCTGGGCTCAAGAC. This translates into CASSFWAQD. The entire CDR3 reads CASSFWAQDTQYF.

This clone ranks as medium-sized (0.01 to 0.1%). Genes and germline are mouse. The sequenced part of the CDR3 DNA is TGTGCTAGCAGTAGGACAGGGGGCTAT. This encodes CASSRTGGY. The whole CDR3 is CASSRTGGYEQYF. The V call is TRBV17, the J call TRBJ2-7; TRBD1 agrees at 9 bases. Read data end 4 residues before the CDR3 end; the end is taken from the germline J gene. Germline assignment: CDR1 MNHDT and CDR2 YYDKIL. There are 13 residues in the CDR3. V lost 3 bases and J lost 3; bases outside the gene matches: 0.

This clone has at least ten counts. A far bigger clonotype differs at one base, so this is likely a read error. Gene names follow the mouse nomenclature. The read halts 4 residues ahead of the CDR3 end, with the missing end drawn from the germline J gene. The chain has TRBV19 and TRBJ2-5; tentative D call: TRBD1 (6 bases). CDR3 length equals 13 residues. Germline CDR1 is FNHDT and CDR2 is SITEND (reference sequence). CDR3 sequence reads: CASSPRTEDTQYF. The sequenced CDR3 bases are TGTGCCAGCAGTCCCCGGACAGAAGAC.

Worth noting for this clone: Here the gene names and germline are mouse. Read data end 4 residues before the CDR3 end; the end is taken from the germline J gene. The chain uses TRBV4 and TRBJ2-3; 9 bases are shared with TRBD1. The germline V gene has CDR1 LGHDT and CDR2 YNNKQL (reference sequence). The CDR3 loop spans 15 amino acids. The CDR3 is CASSSSQGAGETLYF. CDR3 bases read: TGTGCCAGCAGCTCCTCACAGGGGGCAGGAGAA.